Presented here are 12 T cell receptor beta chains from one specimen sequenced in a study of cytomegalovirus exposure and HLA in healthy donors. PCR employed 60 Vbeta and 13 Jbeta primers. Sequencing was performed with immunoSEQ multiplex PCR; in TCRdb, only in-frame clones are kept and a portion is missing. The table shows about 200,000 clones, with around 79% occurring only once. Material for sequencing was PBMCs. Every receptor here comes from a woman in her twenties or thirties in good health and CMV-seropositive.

Here the CDR3 DNA reads TGCGCCAGCAGCCAAGATTACCGGGATATTGGCTACACCTTC. Translation gives CASSQDYRDIGYTF. The rearrangement links TRBV4-3 to TRBJ1-2; no firm D call. The germline V gene encodes CDR1 LGHNA and CDR2 YSLEER. The CDR3 has 14 residues. V dropped 0 bases and J dropped 7 bases, with 12 bases sitting between them.

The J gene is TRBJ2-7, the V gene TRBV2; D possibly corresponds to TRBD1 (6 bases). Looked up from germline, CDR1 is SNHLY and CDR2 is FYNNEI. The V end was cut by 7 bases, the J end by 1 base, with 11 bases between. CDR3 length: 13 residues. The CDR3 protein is CASKSTGSYEQYF. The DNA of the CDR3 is TGTGCCAGCAAGTCGACAGGATCCTACGAGCAGTACTTC.

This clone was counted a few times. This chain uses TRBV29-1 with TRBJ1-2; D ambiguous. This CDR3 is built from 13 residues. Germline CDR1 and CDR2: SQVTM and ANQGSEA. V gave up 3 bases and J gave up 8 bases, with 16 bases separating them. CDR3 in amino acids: CSVDQAGMIGYTF. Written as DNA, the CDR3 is TGCAGCGTTGATCAAGCCGGGATGATAGGCTACACCTTC. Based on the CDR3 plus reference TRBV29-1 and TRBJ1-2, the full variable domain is SAVISQKPSRDICQRGTSLTIQCQVDSQVTMMFWYRQQPGQSLTLIATANQGSEATYESGFVIDKFPISRPNLTFSTLTVSNMSPEDSSIYLCSVDQAGMIGYTFGSGTRLTVV.

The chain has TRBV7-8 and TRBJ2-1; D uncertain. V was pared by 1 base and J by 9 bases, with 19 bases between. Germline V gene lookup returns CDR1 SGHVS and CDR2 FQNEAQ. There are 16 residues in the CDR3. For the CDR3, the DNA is TGTGCCAGCAGCTTAGTTTCCGGGTCTAACTCTGCTGAGCAGTTCTTC. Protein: CASSLVSGSNSAEQFF.

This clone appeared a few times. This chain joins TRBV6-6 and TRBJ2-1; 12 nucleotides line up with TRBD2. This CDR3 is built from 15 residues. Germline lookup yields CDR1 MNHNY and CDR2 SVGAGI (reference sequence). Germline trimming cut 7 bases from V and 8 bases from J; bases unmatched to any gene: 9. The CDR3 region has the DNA TGTGCCAGCACCCCGACTAGCGGGGGAGGATATGAGCAGTTCTTC. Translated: CASTPTSGGGYEQFF.

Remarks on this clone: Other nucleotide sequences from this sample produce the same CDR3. The CDR3 DNA follows: TGTGCCAGCTCCCCGGGACAGGGGAACACTGAAGCTTTCTTT. Its protein product is CASSPGQGNTEAFF. This sequence joins TRBV18 and TRBJ1-1, with 9 bases fitting TRBD1. CDR3 size: 14 residues. From germline, CDR1 is KGHSH and CDR2 LQKENI. Trimming at V came to 6 bases and at J to 1 base, leaving 3 bases not matched to a gene.

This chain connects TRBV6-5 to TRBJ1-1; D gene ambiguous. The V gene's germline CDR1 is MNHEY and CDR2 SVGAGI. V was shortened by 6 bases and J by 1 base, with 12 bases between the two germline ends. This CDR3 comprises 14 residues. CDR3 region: CASSPGRPNTEAFF. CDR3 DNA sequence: TGTGCCAGCAGCCCGGGGAGGCCGAACACTGAAGCTTTCTTT.

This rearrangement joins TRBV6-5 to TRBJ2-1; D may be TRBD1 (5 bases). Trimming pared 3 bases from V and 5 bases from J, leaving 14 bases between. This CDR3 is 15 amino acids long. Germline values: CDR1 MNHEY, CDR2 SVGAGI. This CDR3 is CASSYSQGLNNEQFF. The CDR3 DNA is TGTGCCAGCAGTTATAGCCAGGGTTTAAACAATGAGCAGTTCTTC.

In nucleotides, the CDR3 is TGTGCCAGCACTACGCCGGGTTCCTACGAGCAGTACTTC. This encodes CASTTPGSYEQYF. The rearrangement links TRBV6-6 to TRBJ2-7; D unclear. The CDR3 spans 13 residues. V lost 7 bases, J lost 1 base, and 11 bases lay in between. The germline gives CDR1 MNHNY, CDR2 SVGAGI (reference sequence).

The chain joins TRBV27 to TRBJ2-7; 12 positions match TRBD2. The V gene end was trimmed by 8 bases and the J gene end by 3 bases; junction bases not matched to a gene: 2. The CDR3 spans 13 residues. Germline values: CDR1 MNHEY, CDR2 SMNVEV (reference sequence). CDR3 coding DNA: TGTGCCAGCCGACTAGCGGGGGTCTACGAGCAGTACTTC. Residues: CASRLAGVYEQYF.

CDR3 sequence: CASSVYRGMNTEAFF. In DNA, the CDR3 is TGTGCCAGCAGCGTATACAGGGGCATGAACACTGAAGCTTTCTTT. The chain carries TRBV5-6 and TRBJ1-1; TRBD1 matches 7 bases. The germline V gene encodes CDR1 SGHDT and CDR2 YYEEEE. This CDR3 has 15 residues. V lost 4 bases to trimming and J lost 0 bases; unmatched junction nucleotides: 6.

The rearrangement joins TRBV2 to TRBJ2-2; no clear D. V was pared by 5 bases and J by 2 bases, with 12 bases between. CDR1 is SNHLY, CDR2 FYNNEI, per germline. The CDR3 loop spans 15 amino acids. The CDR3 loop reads CASSYGSGNTGELFF. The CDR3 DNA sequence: TGTGCCAGCAGTTACGGTTCAGGCAACACCGGGGAGCTGTTTTTT.